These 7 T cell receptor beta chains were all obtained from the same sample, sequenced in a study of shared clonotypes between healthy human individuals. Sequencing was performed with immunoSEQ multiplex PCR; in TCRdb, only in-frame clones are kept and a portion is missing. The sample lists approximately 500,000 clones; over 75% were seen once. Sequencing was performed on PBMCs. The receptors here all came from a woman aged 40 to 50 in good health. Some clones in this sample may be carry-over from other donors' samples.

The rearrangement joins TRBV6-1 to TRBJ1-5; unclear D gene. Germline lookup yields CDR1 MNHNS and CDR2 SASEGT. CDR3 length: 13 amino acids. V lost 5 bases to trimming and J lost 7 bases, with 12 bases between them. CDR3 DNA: TGTGCCAGCAGTTCAACCCCGGGGCAGCCCCAGCATTTT. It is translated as CASSSTPGQPQHF.

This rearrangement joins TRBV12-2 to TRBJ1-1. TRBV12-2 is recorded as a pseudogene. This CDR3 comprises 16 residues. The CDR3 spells CASRLAPREDHTEAFF. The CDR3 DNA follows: TGTGCAAGTCGCTTAGCGCCTAGAGAAGACCACACTGAAGCTTTCTTT.

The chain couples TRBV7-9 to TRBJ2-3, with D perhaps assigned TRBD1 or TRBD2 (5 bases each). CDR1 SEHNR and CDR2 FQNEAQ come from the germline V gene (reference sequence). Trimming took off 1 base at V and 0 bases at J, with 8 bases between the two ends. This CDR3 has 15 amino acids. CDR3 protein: CASSLEGPSTDTQYF. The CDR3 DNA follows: TGTGCCAGCAGCTTAGAGGGACCGAGCACAGATACGCAGTATTTT.

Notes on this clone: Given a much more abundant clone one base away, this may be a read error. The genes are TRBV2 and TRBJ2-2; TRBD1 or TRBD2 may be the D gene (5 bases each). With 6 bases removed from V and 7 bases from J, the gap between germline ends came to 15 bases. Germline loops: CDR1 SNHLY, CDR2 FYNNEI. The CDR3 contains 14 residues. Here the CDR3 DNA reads TGTGCCAGCAGGAGGGGCTCGAGGATCGGGGAGCTGTTTTTT. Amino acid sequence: CASRRGSRIGELFF.

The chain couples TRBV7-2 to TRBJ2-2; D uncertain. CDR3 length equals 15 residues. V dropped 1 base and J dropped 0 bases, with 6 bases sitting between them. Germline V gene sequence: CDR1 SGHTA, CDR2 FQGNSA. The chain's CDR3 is CASSLGPANTGELFF. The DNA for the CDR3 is TGTGCCAGCAGCTTAGGCCCTGCGAACACCGGGGAGCTGTTTTTT.

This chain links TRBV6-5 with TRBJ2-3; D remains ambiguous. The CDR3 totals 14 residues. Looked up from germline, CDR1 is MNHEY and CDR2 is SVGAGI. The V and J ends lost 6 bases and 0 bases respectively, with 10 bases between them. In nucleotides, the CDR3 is TGTGCCAGCAGCCTCGGAGATAGCACAGATACGCAGTATTTT. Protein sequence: CASSLGDSTDTQYF.

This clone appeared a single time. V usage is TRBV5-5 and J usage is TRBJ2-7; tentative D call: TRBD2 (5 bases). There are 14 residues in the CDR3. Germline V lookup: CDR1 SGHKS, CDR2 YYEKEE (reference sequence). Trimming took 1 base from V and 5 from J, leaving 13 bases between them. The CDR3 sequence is CASSLRGWDNEQYF. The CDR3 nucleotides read TGTGCCAGCAGCTTGCGCGGGTGGGATAACGAGCAGTACTTC.